This T cell receptor beta chain emerged from a study of siplizumab effects on memory and regulatory T cells. Per individual sample, about 97,000 TCR templates were assayed. TCRdb keeps only in-frame clones here, not all; method: immunoSEQ multiplex PCR. The data contain about 63,000 clones, roughly 80% of them singletons. This clone showed up just a few times. Its target is not known. General study results and limits: Naive-or-memory phenotypes were unassignable for roughly 80-97% of proliferating CD4+ or CD8+ clones. Memory T cells appeared less diverse than naive cells, which seemed to contribute substantially to alloresponse.

Sequencing of unstimulated naive, memory, effector memory and TEMRA subsets was performed in a few donor pairs. V lost 5 bases and J lost 4, with 8 bases in between. Per the germline V gene, CDR1 is ENHRY and CDR2 is SYGVKD. There are 12 residues in the CDR3. Specimen: memory CD4+ T cells sorted from blood. J is TRBJ1-1 and V is TRBV10-3; D gene unclear. This receptor was identified in a human donor in good health. This chain's CDR3 is CAISPDGTEAFF. The CDR3 DNA reads as TGTGCCATCAGTCCAGACGGCACTGAAGCTTTCTTT.